This is a list of T cell receptor beta chains from one sample in a study of blood T cell repertoires in COVID-19. This table comes from immunoSEQ multiplex PCR, and its TCRdb copy is limited to in-frame clones, with some not included. The sample includes roughly 100,000 clones, 84% seen only once; the top ten take 4% to 5.5%. Specimen: peripheral blood. The receptor source for this set is a human donor in a cohort sampled during active COVID-19. Each CDR3 is given with its conserved first and last residue. Fields, in order: D gene, clone size, J gene, V gene, CDR3 protein, CDR3 DNA. D genes are given only for firm matches. The size entry is marked missing in some rows and otherwise reads once, few, many or a size class.

D gene: TRBD1; clone size: few; J gene: TRBJ1-2; V gene: TRBV2; CDR3 protein: CASNLRTGGAGGGYTF; CDR3 DNA: TGTGCCAGCAACCTCCGGACAGGGGGCGCCGGGGGAGGCTACACCTTC
D gene: NA; clone size: NA; J gene: TRBJ1-2; V gene: TRBV6-4; CDR3 protein: CTGIGGYTF; CDR3 DNA: TGTACAGGGATCGGTGGCTACACCTTC
D gene: TRBD1; clone size: NA; J gene: TRBJ1-2; V gene: TRBV2; CDR3 protein: CASRKLTGLNNYGYTF; CDR3 DNA: TGTGCCAGCAGGAAATTGACAGGGCTTAATAACTATGGCTACACCTTC
D gene: NA; clone size: NA; J gene: TRBJ1-2; V gene: TRBV7-2; CDR3 protein: CASSPRAQGYGYTF; CDR3 DNA: TGTGCCAGCAGCCCCCGGGCCCAGGGCTATGGCTACACCTTC
D gene: TRBD1; clone size: NA; J gene: TRBJ2-1; V gene: TRBV2; CDR3 protein: CASSEAQGAYNGQFF; CDR3 DNA: TGTGCCAGCAGTGAAGCACAGGGGGCTTACAATGGGCAGTTCTTC
D gene: TRBD1; clone size: NA; J gene: TRBJ1-1; V gene: TRBV15; CDR3 protein: CATSRGDRGVAFF; CDR3 DNA: TGTGCCACCAGCAGAGGGGACAGGGGGGTAGCTTTCTTT
D gene: TRBD1; clone size: NA; J gene: TRBJ2-7; V gene: TRBV2; CDR3 protein: CASSPDLDRGYEQYF; CDR3 DNA: TGTGCCAGCAGTCCTGACCTGGACAGGGGTTACGAGCAGTACTTC
D gene: TRBD1; clone size: NA; J gene: TRBJ2-1; V gene: TRBV19; CDR3 protein: CASTDRQGLGFF; CDR3 DNA: TGTGCCAGTACTGACCGACAGGGTTTGGGGTTCTTC
D gene: TRBD1; clone size: NA; J gene: TRBJ2-1; V gene: TRBV20-1; CDR3 protein: CSATRGPERFF; CDR3 DNA: TGCAGTGCTACCAGGGGGCCCGAGCGGTTCTTC
D gene: NA; clone size: NA; J gene: TRBJ2-3; V gene: TRBV2; CDR3 protein: CASSYLDPQLGTQYF; CDR3 DNA: TGTGCCAGCAGTTACCTCGACCCTCAACTCGGGACGCAGTATTTT
D gene: NA; clone size: NA; J gene: TRBJ1-1; V gene: TRBV11-3; CDR3 protein: CASSPQGNTEAFF; CDR3 DNA: TGTGCCAGCAGTCCTCAGGGGAACACTGAAGCTTTCTTT
D gene: TRBD1; clone size: NA; J gene: TRBJ1-4; V gene: TRBV9; CDR3 protein: CASSASRTGEEKLFF; CDR3 DNA: TGTGCCAGCAGCGCCTCCCGGACAGGGGAAGAAAAACTGTTTTTT
D gene: NA; clone size: few; J gene: TRBJ1-2; V gene: TRBV6-5; CDR3 protein: CASAFEPSRGYTF; CDR3 DNA: TGTGCCAGCGCATTCGAGCCCTCCCGAGGCTACACCTTC
D gene: TRBD1; clone size: NA; J gene: TRBJ2-1; V gene: TRBV28; CDR3 protein: CASTPRDRPYNEQFF; CDR3 DNA: TGTGCCAGCACGCCCCGGGACAGGCCCTACAATGAGCAGTTCTTC
D gene: TRBD1; clone size: NA; J gene: TRBJ2-5; V gene: TRBV7-7; CDR3 protein: CASSPRAPGTGGRETQYF; CDR3 DNA: TGTGCTAGCAGCCCCCGAGCCCCCGGGACAGGGGGCAGGGAGACCCAGTACTTC
D gene: NA; clone size: NA; J gene: TRBJ2-1; V gene: TRBV7-3; CDR3 protein: CASSPTQGGGFFF; CDR3 DNA: TGTGCCAGCAGCCCGACACAGGGCGGGGGTTTTTTCTTC
D gene: TRBD2; clone size: NA; J gene: TRBJ2-6; V gene: TRBV7-9; CDR3 protein: CASSRWRGTGANVLTF; CDR3 DNA: TGTGCCAGCAGCCGATGGCGGGGGACTGGGGCCAACGTCCTGACTTTC
D gene: TRBD2; clone size: NA; J gene: TRBJ2-1; V gene: TRBV30; CDR3 protein: CAWKRGKQFF; CDR3 DNA: TGTGCCTGGAAGCGGGGTAAGCAGTTCTTC
D gene: NA; clone size: NA; J gene: TRBJ1-2; V gene: TRBV19; CDR3 protein: CASSIVGSYGYTF; CDR3 DNA: TGTGCCAGTAGTATAGTGGGGAGCTATGGCTACACCTTC
D gene: TRBD1; clone size: NA; J gene: TRBJ2-4; V gene: TRBV15; CDR3 protein: CATSSGTALAKNIQYF; CDR3 DNA: TGTGCCACCAGCAGTGGGACAGCGCTAGCCAAAAACATTCAGTACTTC
D gene: TRBD1; clone size: NA; J gene: TRBJ2-7; V gene: TRBV2; CDR3 protein: CATSGTDSYEQYF; CDR3 DNA: TGTGCCACTTCCGGGACAGACTCCTACGAGCAGTACTTC
D gene: NA; clone size: NA; J gene: TRBJ1-2; V gene: TRBV10-3; CDR3 protein: CAISGGRAFYGYTF; CDR3 DNA: TGTGCCATCAGTGGAGGCAGAGCCTTCTATGGCTACACCTTC
D gene: NA; clone size: NA; J gene: TRBJ2-7; V gene: TRBV28; CDR3 protein: CASSPPTGTLTFGQYF; CDR3 DNA: TGTGCCAGCAGTCCACCGACCGGGACTCTTACTTTTGGGCAGTACTTC
D gene: NA; clone size: NA; J gene: TRBJ2-5; V gene: TRBV5-1; CDR3 protein: CASHEGQGGQETQYF; CDR3 DNA: TGCGCCAGCCACGAGGGCCAGGGGGGCCAAGAGACCCAGTACTTC
D gene: TRBD2; clone size: NA; J gene: TRBJ2-7; V gene: TRBV6-5; CDR3 protein: CASSPPFGTRSEQYF; CDR3 DNA: TGTGCCAGCAGCCCCCCCTTCGGGACTAGGAGCGAGCAGTACTTC
D gene: NA; clone size: NA; J gene: TRBJ2-3; V gene: TRBV5-4; CDR3 protein: CASSSGAETFGTQYF; CDR3 DNA: TGTGCCAGCAGCTCTGGGGCAGAGACGTTTGGTACGCAGTATTTT
D gene: TRBD1; clone size: NA; J gene: TRBJ1-5; V gene: TRBV19; CDR3 protein: CASSRDSNSNQPQHF; CDR3 DNA: TGTGCCAGTAGTCGGGACAGTAATAGCAATCAGCCCCAGCATTTT